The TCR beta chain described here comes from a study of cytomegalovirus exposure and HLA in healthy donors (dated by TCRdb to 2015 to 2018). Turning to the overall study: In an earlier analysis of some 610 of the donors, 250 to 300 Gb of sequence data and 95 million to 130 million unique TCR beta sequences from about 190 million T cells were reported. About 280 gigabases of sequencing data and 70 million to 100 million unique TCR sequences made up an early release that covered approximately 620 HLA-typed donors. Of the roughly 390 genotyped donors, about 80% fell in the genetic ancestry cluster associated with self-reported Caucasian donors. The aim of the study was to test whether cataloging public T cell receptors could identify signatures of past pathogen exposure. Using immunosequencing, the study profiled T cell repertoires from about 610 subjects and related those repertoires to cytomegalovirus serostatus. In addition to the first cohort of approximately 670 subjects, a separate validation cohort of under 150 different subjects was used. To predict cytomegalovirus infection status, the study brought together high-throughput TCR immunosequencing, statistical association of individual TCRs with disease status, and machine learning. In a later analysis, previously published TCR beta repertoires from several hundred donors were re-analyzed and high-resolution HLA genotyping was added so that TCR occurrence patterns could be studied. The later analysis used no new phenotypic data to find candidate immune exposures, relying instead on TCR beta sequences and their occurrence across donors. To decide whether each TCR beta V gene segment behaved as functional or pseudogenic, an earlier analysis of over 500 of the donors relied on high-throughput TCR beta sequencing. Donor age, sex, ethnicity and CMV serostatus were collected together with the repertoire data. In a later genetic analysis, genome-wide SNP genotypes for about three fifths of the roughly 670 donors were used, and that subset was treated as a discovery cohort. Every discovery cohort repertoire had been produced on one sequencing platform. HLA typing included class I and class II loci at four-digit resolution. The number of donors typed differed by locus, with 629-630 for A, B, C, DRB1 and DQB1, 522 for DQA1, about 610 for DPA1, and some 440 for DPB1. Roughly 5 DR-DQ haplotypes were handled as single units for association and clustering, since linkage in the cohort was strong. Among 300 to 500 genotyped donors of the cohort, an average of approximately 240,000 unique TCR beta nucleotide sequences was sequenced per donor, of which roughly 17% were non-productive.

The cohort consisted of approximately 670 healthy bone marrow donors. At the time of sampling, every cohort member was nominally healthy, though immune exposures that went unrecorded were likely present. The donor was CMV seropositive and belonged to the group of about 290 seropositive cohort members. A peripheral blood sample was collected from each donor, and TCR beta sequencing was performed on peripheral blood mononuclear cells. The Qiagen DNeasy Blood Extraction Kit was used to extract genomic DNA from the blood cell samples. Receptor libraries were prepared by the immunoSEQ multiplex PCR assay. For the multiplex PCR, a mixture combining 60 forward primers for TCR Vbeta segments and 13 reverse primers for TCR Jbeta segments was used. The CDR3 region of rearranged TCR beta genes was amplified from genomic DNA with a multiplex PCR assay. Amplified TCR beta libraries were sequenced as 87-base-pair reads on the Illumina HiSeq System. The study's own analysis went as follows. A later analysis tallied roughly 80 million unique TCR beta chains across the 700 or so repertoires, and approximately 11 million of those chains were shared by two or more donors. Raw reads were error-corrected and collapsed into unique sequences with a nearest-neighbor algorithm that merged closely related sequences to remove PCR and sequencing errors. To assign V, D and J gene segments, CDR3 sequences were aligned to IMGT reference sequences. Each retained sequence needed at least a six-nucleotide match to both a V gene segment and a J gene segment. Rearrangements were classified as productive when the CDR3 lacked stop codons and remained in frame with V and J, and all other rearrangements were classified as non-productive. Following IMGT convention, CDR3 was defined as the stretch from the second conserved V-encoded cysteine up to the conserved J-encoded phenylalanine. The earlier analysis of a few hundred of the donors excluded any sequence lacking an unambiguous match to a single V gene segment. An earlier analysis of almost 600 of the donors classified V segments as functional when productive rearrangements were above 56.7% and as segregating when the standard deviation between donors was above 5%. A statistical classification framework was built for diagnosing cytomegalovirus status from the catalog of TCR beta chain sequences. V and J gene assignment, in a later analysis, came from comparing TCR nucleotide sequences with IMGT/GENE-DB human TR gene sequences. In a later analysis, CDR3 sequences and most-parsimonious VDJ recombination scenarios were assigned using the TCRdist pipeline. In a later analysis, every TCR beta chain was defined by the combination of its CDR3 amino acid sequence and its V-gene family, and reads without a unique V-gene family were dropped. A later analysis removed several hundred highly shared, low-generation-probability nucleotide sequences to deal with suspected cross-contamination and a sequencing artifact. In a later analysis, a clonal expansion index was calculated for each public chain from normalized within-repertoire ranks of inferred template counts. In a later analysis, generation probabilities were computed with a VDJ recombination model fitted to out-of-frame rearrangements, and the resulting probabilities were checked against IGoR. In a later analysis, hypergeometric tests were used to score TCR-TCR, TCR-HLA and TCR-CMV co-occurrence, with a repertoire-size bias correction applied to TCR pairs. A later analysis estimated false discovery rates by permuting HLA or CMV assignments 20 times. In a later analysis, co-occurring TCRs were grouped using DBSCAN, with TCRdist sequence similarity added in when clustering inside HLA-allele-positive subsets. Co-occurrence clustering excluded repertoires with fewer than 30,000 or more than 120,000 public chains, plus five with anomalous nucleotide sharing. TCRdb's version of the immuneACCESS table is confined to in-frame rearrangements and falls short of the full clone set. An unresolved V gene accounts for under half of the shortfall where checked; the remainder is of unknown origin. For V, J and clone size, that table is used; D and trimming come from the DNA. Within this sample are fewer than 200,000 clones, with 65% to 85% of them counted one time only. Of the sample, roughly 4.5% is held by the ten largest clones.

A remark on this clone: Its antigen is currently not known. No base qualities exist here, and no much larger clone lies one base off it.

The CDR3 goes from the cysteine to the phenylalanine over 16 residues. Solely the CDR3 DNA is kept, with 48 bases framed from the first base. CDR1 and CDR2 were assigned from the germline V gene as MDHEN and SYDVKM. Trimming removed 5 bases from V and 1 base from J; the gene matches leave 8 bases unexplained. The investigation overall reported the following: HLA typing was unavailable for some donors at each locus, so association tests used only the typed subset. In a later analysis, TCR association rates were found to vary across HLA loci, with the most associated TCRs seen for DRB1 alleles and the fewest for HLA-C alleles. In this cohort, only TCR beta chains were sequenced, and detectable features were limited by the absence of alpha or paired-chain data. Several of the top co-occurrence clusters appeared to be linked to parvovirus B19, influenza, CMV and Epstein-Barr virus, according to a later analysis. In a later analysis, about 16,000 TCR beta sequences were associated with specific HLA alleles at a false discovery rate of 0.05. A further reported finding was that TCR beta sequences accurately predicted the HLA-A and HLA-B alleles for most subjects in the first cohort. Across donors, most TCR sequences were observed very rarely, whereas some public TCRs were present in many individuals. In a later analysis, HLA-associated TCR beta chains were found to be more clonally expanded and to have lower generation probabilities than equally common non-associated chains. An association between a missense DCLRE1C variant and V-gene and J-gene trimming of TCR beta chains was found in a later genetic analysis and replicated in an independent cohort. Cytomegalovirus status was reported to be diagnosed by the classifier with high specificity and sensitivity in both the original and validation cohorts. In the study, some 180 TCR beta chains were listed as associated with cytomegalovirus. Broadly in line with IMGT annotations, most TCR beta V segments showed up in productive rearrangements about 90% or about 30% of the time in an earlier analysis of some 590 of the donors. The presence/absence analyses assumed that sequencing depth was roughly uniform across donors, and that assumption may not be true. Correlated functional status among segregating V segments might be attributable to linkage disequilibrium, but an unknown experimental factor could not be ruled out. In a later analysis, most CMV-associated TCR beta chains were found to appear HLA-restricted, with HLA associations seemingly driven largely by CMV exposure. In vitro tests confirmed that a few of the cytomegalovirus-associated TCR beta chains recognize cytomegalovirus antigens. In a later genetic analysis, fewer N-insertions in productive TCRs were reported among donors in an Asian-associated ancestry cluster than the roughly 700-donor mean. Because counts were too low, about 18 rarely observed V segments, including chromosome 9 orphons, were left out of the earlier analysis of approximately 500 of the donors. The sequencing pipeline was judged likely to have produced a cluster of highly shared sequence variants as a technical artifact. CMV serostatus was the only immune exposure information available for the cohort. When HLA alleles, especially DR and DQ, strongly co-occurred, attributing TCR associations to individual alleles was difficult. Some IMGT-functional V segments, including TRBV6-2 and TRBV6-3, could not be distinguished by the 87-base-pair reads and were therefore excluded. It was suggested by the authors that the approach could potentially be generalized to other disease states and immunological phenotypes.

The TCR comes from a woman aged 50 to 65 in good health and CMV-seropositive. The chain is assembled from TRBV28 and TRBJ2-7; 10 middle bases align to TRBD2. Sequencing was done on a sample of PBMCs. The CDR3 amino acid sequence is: CASSPPTSGWSYEQYF. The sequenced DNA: TGTGCCAGCAGTCCTCCGACTAGCGGGTGGTCCTACGAGCAGTACTTC.